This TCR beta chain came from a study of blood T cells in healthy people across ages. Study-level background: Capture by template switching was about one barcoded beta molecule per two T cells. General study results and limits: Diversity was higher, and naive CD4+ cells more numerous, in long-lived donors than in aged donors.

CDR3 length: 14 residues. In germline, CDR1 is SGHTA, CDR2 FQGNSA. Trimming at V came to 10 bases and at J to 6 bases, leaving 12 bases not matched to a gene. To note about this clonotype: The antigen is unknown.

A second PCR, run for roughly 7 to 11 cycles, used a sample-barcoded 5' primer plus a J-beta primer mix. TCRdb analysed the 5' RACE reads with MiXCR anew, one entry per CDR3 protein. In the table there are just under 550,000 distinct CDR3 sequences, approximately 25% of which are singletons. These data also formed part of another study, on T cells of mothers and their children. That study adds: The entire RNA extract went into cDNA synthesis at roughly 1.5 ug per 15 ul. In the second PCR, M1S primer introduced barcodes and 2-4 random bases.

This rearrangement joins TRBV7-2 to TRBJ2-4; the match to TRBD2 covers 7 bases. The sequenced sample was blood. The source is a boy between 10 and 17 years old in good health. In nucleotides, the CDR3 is TGTGCCACCGCGGCCCGCGGGGGAGGAAACATTCAGTACTTC. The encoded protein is CATAARGGGNIQYF.